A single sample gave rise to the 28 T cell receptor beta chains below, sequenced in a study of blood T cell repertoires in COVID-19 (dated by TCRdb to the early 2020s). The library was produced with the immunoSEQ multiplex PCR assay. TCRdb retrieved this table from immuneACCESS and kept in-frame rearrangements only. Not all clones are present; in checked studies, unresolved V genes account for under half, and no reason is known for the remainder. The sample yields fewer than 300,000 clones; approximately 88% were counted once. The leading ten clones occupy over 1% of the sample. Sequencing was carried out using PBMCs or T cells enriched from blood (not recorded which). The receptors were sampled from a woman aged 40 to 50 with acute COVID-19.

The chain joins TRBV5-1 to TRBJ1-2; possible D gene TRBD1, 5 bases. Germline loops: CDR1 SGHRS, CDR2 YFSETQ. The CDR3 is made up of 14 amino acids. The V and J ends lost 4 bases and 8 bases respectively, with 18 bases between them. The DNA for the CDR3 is TGCGCCAGCAGCGTAGACAGAGTCCTCTCGGGCTACACCTTC. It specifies CASSVDRVLSGYTF.

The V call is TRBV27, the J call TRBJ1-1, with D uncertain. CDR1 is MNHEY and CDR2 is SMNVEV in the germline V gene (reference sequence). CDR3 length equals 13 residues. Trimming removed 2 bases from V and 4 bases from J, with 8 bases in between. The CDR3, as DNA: TGTGCCAGCAGTTTACGTGGTAGCACTGAAGCTTTCTTT. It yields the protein CASSLRGSTEAFF.

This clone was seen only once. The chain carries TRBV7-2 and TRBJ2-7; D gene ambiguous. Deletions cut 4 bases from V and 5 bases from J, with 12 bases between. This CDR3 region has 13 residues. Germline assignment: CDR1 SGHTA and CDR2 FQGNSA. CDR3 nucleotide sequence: TGTGCCAGCAGCTCCCGGGTGGGTGACGAGCAGTACTTC. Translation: CASSSRVGDEQYF. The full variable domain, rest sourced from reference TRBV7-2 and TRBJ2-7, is GAGVSQSPSNKVTEKGKDVELRCDPISGHTALYWYRQSLGQGLEFLIYFQGNSAPDKSGLPSDRFSAERTGGSVSTLTIQRTQQEDSAVYLCASSSRVGDEQYFGPGTRLTVT.

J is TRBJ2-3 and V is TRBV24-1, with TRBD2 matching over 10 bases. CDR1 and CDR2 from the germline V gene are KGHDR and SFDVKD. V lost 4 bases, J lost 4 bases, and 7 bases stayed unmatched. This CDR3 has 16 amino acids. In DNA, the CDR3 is TGTGCCACCAGTGACCCTAGCGGGGGACGGCCAGATACGCAGTATTTT. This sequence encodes CATSDPSGGRPDTQYF.

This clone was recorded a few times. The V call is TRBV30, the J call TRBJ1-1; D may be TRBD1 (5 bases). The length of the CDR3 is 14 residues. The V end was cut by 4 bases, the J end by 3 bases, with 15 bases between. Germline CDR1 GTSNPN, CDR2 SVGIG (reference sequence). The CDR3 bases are TGTGCCTGGAACGGGGGTGGGGGTTACACTGAAGCTTTCTTT. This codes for CAWNGGGGYTEAFF.

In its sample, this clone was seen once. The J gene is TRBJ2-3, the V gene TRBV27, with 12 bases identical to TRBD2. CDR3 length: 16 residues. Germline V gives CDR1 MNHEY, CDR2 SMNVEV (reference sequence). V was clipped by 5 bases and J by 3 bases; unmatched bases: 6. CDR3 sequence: CASSLTSGRRTDTQYF. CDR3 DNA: TGTGCCAGCAGTCTAACTAGCGGGAGGAGGACAGATACGCAGTATTTT.

The CDR3 bases are TGTGCCTGGAGTGCGACAGGCAGTGGGCCCCAGCATTTT. This codes for CAWSATGSGPQHF. The chain employs TRBV30 and TRBJ1-5, with D tentatively TRBD1 (6 bases). The CDR3 has 13 amino acids. CDR1 GTSNPN and CDR2 SVGIG come from the germline V gene (reference sequence). V was pared by 1 base and J by 9 bases, with 13 bases between.

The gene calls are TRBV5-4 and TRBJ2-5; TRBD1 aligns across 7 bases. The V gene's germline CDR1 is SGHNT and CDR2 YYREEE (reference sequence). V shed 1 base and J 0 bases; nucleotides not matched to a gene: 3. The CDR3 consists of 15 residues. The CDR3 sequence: CASSLPGTDQETQYF. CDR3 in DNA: TGTGCCAGCAGCTTGCCCGGGACAGACCAAGAGACCCAGTACTTC.

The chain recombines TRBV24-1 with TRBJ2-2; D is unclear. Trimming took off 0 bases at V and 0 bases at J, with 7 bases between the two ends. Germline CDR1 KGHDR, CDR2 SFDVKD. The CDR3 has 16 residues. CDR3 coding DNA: TGTGCCACCAGTGATTTGCAAACAGCGAACACCGGGGAGCTGTTTTTT. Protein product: CATSDLQTANTGELFF.

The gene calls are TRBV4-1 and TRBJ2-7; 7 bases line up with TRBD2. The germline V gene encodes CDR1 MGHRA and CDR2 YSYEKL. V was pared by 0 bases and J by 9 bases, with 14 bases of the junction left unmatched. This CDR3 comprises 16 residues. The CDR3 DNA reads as TGCGCCAGCAGCCAAGAAAAGGGCGGGAGACGCCAAGGGCAGTACTTC. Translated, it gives CASSQEKGGRRQGQYF.

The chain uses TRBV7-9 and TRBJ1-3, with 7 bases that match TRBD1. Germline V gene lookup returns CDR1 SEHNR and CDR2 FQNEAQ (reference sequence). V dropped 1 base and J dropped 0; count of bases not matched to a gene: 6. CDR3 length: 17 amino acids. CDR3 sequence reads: CASSLGQGVPSGNTIYF. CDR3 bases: TGTGCCAGCAGCTTAGGACAGGGAGTTCCCTCTGGAAACACCATATATTTT.

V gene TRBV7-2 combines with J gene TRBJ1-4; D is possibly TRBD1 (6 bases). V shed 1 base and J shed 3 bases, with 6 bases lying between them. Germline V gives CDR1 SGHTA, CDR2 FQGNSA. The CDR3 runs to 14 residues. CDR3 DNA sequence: TGTGCCAGCAGCTTAGGGACAGCTAATGAAAAACTGTTTTTT. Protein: CASSLGTANEKLFF.

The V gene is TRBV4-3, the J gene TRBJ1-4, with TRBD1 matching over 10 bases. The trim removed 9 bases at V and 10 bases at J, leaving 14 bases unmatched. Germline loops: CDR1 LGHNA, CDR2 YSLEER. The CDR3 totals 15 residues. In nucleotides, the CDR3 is TGCGCCAGGCCGGGTAGTAGGACAGGGGGTGCAAAACTGTTTTTT. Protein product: CARPGSRTGGAKLFF.

CDR3 coding DNA: TGTGCCAGCAGCCCAGAGGCGGGAGGAGATGAGCAGTTCTTC. Amino acids: CASSPEAGGDEQFF. This chain joins TRBV11-2 and TRBJ2-1; 8 nucleotides match TRBD2. V dropped 5 bases and J dropped 8; count of bases not matched to a gene: 8. Germline lookup yields CDR1 SGHAT and CDR2 FQNNGV. The CDR3 extends over 14 amino acids.

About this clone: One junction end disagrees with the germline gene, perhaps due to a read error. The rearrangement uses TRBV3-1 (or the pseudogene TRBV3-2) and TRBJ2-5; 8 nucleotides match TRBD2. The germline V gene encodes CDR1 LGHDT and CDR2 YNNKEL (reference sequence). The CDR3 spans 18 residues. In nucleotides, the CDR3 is TGTGCCAGCAGCCAATTAGTAGTAGCGGGGATGGGCGGAGAGGCCCAGTACTTC. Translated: CASSQLVVAGMGGEAQYF.

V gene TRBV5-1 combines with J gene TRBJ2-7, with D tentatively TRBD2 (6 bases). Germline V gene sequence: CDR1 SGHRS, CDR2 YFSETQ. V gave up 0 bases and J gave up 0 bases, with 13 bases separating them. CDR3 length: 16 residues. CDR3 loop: CASSLAGGSYSYEQYF. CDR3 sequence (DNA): TGCGCCAGCAGCTTGGCCGGGGGTTCCTACTCCTACGAGCAGTACTTC.

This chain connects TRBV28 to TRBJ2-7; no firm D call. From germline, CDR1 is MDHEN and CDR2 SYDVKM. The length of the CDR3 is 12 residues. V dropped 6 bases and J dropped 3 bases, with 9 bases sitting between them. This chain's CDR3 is CASRSPGYEQYF. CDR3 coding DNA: TGTGCCAGCAGGTCCCCGGGCTACGAGCAGTACTTC.

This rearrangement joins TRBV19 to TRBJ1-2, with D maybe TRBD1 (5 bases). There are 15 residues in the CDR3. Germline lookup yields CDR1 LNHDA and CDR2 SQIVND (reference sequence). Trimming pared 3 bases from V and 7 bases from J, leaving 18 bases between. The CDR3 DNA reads TGTGCCAGTAGTATCTCCAGGGTGGGGGGTCGTGGCTACACCTTC. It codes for CASSISRVGGRGYTF.

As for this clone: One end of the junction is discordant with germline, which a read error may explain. CDR3 in amino acids: CASSLEVGPEYSF. The CDR3 bases are TGTGCCAGCAGCTTAGAAGTGGGGCCGGAGTACTCCTTC. This chain joins TRBV7-9 and TRBJ1-2; D might be TRBD1 (5 bases). Germline V CDR1 and CDR2: SEHNR, FQNEAQ (reference sequence). This CDR3 has 13 residues.

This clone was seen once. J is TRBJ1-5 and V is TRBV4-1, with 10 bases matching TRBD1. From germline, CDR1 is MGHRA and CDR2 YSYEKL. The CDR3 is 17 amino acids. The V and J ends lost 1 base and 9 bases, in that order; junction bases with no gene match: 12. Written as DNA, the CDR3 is TGCGCCAGCAGCCAAGGAGGGACAGGGGCCGCGCTGGGGCCCCAGCATTTT. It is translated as CASSQGGTGAALGPQHF.

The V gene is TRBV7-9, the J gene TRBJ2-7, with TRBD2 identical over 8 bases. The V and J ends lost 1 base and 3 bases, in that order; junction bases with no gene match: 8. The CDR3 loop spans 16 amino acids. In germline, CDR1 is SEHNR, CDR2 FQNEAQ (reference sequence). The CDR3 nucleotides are TGTGCCAGCAGCTTAGGCAGCGGGAGCTCTCTCTACGAGCAGTACTTC. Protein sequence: CASSLGSGSSLYEQYF.

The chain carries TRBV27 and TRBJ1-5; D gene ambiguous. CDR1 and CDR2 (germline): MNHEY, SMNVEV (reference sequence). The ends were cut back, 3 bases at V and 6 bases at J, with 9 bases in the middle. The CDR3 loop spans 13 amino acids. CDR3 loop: CASSFALSQPQHF. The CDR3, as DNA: TGTGCCAGCAGTTTCGCGTTGAGTCAGCCCCAGCATTTT.

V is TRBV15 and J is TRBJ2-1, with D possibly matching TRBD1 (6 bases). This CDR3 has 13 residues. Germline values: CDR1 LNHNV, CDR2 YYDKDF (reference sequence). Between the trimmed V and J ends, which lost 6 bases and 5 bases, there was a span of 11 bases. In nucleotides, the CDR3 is TGTGCCACCAGTACAGGGCCAGACAATGAGCAGTTCTTC. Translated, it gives CATSTGPDNEQFF.

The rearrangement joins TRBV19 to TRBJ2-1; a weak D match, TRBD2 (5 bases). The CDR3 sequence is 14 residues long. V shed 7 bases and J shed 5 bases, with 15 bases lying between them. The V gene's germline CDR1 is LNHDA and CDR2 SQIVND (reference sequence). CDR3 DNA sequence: TGTGCCAGTAAGGACTCCCACCGAAACAATGAGCAGTTCTTC. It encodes CASKDSHRNNEQFF.

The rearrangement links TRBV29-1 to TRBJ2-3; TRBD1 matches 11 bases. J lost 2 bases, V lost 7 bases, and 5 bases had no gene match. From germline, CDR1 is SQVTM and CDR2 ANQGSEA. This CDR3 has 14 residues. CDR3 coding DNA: TGCAGCGGAGGACAGGGGGCCGACACAGATACGCAGTATTTT. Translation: CSGGQGADTDTQYF.

CDR3 amino acids: CASSLQTGGEGEKLFF. CDR3 coding DNA: TGTGCCAGCAGCTTACAAACAGGGGGCGAAGGTGAAAAACTGTTTTTT. The V gene is TRBV11-2, the J gene TRBJ1-4; 9 bases align to TRBD1. The length of the CDR3 is 16 residues. Per germline, CDR1 SGHAT and CDR2 FQNNGV. Trimming at V came to 2 bases and at J to 7 bases, leaving 8 bases not matched to a gene. Full variable domain (missing parts from reference TRBV11-2 and TRBJ1-4): EAGVAQSPRYKIIEKRQSVAFWCNPISGHATLYWYQQILGQGPKLLIQFQNNGVVDDSQLPKDRFSAERLKGVDSTLKIQPAKLEDSAVYLCASSLQTGGEGEKLFFGSGTQLSVL.

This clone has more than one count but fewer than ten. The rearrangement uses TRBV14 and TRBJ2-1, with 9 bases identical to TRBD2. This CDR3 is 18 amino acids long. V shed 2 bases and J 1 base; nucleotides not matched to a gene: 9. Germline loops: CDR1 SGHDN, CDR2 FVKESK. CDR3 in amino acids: CASSQIVSGRISYNEQFF. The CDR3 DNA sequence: TGTGCCAGCAGCCAAATCGTAAGCGGGAGGATTTCCTACAATGAGCAGTTCTTC. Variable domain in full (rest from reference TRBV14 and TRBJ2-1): EAGVTQFPSHSVIEKGQTVTLRCDPISGHDNLYWYRRVMGKEIKFLLHFVKESKQDESGMPNNRFLAERTGGTYSTLKVQPAELEDSGVYFCASSQIVSGRISYNEQFFGPGTRLTVL.

This CDR3 is CASSSDVPGYEQYF. CDR3 DNA: TGCGCCAGCAGCAGCGACGTACCGGGTTACGAGCAGTACTTC. V and J are TRBV5-1 and TRBJ2-7; D remains unclear. The V gene's germline CDR1 is SGHRS and CDR2 YFSETQ. This CDR3 region has 14 residues. The germline V and J ends were trimmed by 4 bases and 4 bases, with 15 bases remaining between them.